What follows is one T cell receptor (beta chain) and its context. One end of the junction fails to match germline, which may point to a read error. This CDR3 is 13 amino acids long. The V gene's germline CDR1 is SQVTM and CDR2 ANQGSEA. The sample providers were healthy Caucasian people from Russia, aged about 6 to 95. This specimen comes from a study of blood T cells in healthy people across ages. The overall study: The capture of about one barcoded beta molecule per two T cells was achieved by template switching.

PCR was performed a second time for about 7 to 12 cycles using a sample-barcoded 5' primer and a J-beta primer mix. Unique molecular identifiers of 12 random nucleotides labeled each cDNA. TCRdb re-called the 5' RACE reads through MiXCR, storing one row per CDR3 protein. The sample consists of approximately 940,000 distinct CDR3 sequences, about 48% of them appearing once. The sequenced sample was blood. The chain uses TRBV29-1 and TRBJ2-6, with D possibly matching TRBD1 (6 bases). This receptor was obtained from a man aged 30 to 45 in good health. The CDR3 bases are TGCAGCGTCACAGGGTCTGGGGCCAACGTCCTGATTTTC. Translation gives CSVTGSGANVLIF.